The 12 T cell receptor beta chains reported below all come from one sample, sequenced in a study of control samples from healthy donors and cancer patients. Profiled with immunoSEQ multiplex PCR; TCRdb holds only in-frame clones, not every one. The profile shows about 85,000 clones, roughly nine tenths of them singletons. The sample was blood. The receptors come from a woman in her sixties or seventies in good health.

The chain links TRBV12-5 to TRBJ1-1; D is possibly TRBD1 (5 bases). V dropped 5 bases and J dropped 1 base, with 11 bases sitting between them. The germline CDR1 and CDR2 sequences are LGHNT and FRNRAP. This CDR3 region has 14 residues. CDR3 sequence reads: CASGPRVSNTEAFF. CDR3 in DNA: TGTGCTAGTGGTCCCAGGGTCTCGAACACTGAAGCTTTCTTT.

The chain's CDR3 is CASWDGNTIYF. The CDR3, as DNA: TGTGCCAGCTGGGACGGAAACACCATATATTTT. V is TRBV6-5 and J is TRBJ1-3, with D maybe TRBD1 (5 bases). CDR3 length: 11 residues. The germline V and J ends were trimmed by 8 bases and 4 bases, with 6 bases remaining between them. The germline V gene has CDR1 MNHEY and CDR2 SVGAGI.

This clone was seen a single time. In the same sample, other DNA sequences code for this CDR3. The rearrangement links TRBV11-3 to TRBJ2-7; 10 nucleotides align to TRBD1. The CDR3 covers 17 residues. Germline values: CDR1 SGHNT, CDR2 YENEEA. J gave up 5 bases and V 4 bases, and 14 bases lay outside the gene matches. CDR3 coding DNA: TGTGCCAGCAGCTACCCGGGGGGGAGACAGGGGGCGGACGAGCAGTACTTC. Translated, it gives CASSYPGGRQGADEQYF.

This clone has only a few counts. V usage is TRBV3-1 (or the pseudogene TRBV3-2) and J usage is TRBJ2-1; tentative D call: TRBD2 (6 bases). The CDR3 has 14 residues. CDR1 is LGHDT and CDR2 is YNNKEL in the germline V gene (reference sequence). Trimming shortened V by 8 bases and J by 2 bases, and 13 bases separated the two germline ends. CDR3: CASRVGGPYNEQFF. In DNA, the CDR3 is TGTGCCAGCCGGGTCGGGGGTCCCTACAATGAGCAGTTCTTC.

This clone was recorded only once. This sequence joins TRBV20-1 and TRBJ2-1; D might be TRBD1 (7 bases). Looked up from germline, CDR1 is DFQATT and CDR2 is SNEGSKA (reference sequence). Trimming removed 3 bases from V and 4 bases from J, with 19 bases in between. The CDR3 loop spans 16 amino acids. The CDR3 here is CSASARGDRGYNEQFF. DNA for the CDR3: TGCAGTGCTAGTGCCAGGGGGGATCGTGGGTACAATGAGCAGTTCTTC.

Points on this clone: This sample includes further DNA sequences coding for the same CDR3. This chain connects TRBV30 to TRBJ1-1; unclear D gene. V lost 0 bases to trimming and J lost 0 bases, with 5 bases between them. Per germline, CDR1 GTSNPN and CDR2 SVGIG (reference sequence). The CDR3 totals 13 residues. As DNA, the CDR3 is TGTGCCTGGAGTGTTAGCGTGAACACTGAAGCTTTCTTT. It yields the protein CAWSVSVNTEAFF.

V gene TRBV18 combines with J gene TRBJ1-3; D might be TRBD1 (6 bases). This CDR3 has 16 residues. The V end lost 2 bases, the J end lost 0 bases, and 11 bases lay between the germline ends. Germline V lookup: CDR1 KGHSH, CDR2 LQKENI. The CDR3 coding sequence is TGTGCCAGCTCACCATCGGGACAACTCTCTGGAAACACCATATATTTT. It is translated as CASSPSGQLSGNTIYF.

The chain carries TRBV29-1 and TRBJ1-2; no definite D call. Trimming pared 4 bases from V and 8 bases from J, leaving 11 bases between. Germline V gene sequence: CDR1 SQVTM, CDR2 ANQGSEA. This CDR3 has 11 amino acids. The CDR3 sequence: CSVAGYGGYTF. Here the CDR3 DNA reads TGCAGCGTTGCCGGGTACGGCGGCTACACCTTC.

This rearrangement joins TRBV7-7 to TRBJ1-4; unclear D gene. The V gene lost 5 bases and the J gene lost 5 bases, with 24 bases spanning the gap. This CDR3 region has 18 residues. The germline V gene has CDR1 SSHAT and CDR2 FNYEAQ (reference sequence). This CDR3 is CASSAVVTVDPRNEKLFF. The CDR3 nucleotides read TGTGCCAGCAGCGCTGTTGTTACAGTCGATCCAAGGAATGAAAAACTGTTTTTT.

This chain connects TRBV19 to TRBJ2-2; D may correspond to TRBD1 or TRBD2 (5 bases each). Trimming removed 6 bases at V and 0 bases at J, with 11 bases between. CDR3 size: 15 residues. The germline V gene encodes CDR1 LNHDA and CDR2 SQIVND (reference sequence). CDR3 DNA: TGTGCCAGTAGCGGGACCGTCACGAACACCGGGGAGCTGTTTTTT. Amino acid sequence: CASSGTVTNTGELFF. The full variable domain, rest sourced from reference TRBV19 and TRBJ2-2, is DGGITQSPKYLFRKEGQNVTLSCEQNLNHDAMYWYRQDPGQGLRLIYYSQIVNDFQKGDIAEGYSVSREKKESFPLTVTSAQKNPTAFYLCASSGTVTNTGELFFGEGSRLTVL.

This clone was counted once. The chain carries TRBV6-1 and TRBJ1-1; 7 positions match TRBD1. This CDR3 region has 11 residues. Germline CDR1 MNHNS, CDR2 SASEGT. The ends lost 7 bases at V and 9 bases at J; junction bases unmatched: 5. The CDR3 sequence: CASTSTGQAFF. CDR3 DNA sequence: TGTGCCAGCACCTCGACAGGGCAAGCTTTCTTT.

The genes are TRBV4-2 and TRBJ2-1; possibly TRBD2 for D (6 bases). This CDR3 has 16 residues. Germline CDR1 reads LGHNA; CDR2 reads YNFKEQ. V was cut by 0 bases and J by 2 bases, with 11 bases left in between. CDR3 amino acids: CASSQDGGIPYNEQFF. For the CDR3, the DNA is TGTGCCAGCAGCCAAGATGGCGGGATCCCCTACAATGAGCAGTTCTTC.